Each of the 20 T cell receptor beta chains below was sequenced from the same sample in a study of shared clonotypes between healthy human individuals (dated by TCRdb to the early 2020s). For the CD8 naive samples, CD45RO-negative cells were positively selected for CCR7, yielding a CD45RA+CCR7+ population from which TemRA cells were excluded. The library was made by the immunoSEQ multiplex PCR assay. The clones in this table, taken by TCRdb from immuneACCESS, are in-frame only. Not every clone is retained; where verified, under half of the shortfall comes from an unresolved V gene, and the cause of the rest is unknown. The sample profile shows 450,000 to 700,000 clones; about 95% of them were found once. Of the sample, roughly 0.1% is held by the ten largest clones. Sequenced sample: naive CD8+ T cells sorted from blood. The intended sense of this specimen's cell subset or site label: CD45RA+CCR7+. The receptors shown here come from a woman in her 30s in good health.

V and J are TRBV7-9 and TRBJ2-7, with 10 nucleotides matching TRBD2. V dropped 5 bases and J dropped 4; count of bases not matched to a gene: 5. The CDR3 loop spans 14 amino acids. From germline, CDR1 is SEHNR and CDR2 FQNEAQ (reference sequence). The CDR3 nucleotides are TGTGCCAGCAGCACTACTAGCGGGGTGTACGAGCAGTACTTC. Its translation is CASSTTSGVYEQYF.

This rearrangement joins TRBV9 to TRBJ2-3; D not certain. The CDR3 loop spans 14 amino acids. The V gene lost 4 bases and the J gene lost 7 bases, with 16 bases spanning the gap. From germline, CDR1 is SGDLS and CDR2 YYNGEE. The CDR3 is CASSPPPGTNTQYF. The CDR3 region has the DNA TGTGCCAGCAGCCCACCACCAGGAACTAATACGCAGTATTTT.

The chain joins TRBV27 to TRBJ2-7, with 8 bases identical to TRBD2. This CDR3 contains 13 residues. CDR1 and CDR2 from the germline V gene are MNHEY and SMNVEV (reference sequence). The CDR3 spells CASGTGGNYEQYF. DNA for the CDR3: TGTGCTTCCGGAACGGGAGGGAACTACGAGCAGTACTTC.

This clone was detected once. This rearrangement joins TRBV7-8 to TRBJ1-1; D uncertain. Trimming pared 2 bases from V and 7 bases from J, leaving 11 bases between. The germline gives CDR1 SGHVS, CDR2 FQNEAQ. This CDR3 has 13 amino acids. DNA for the CDR3: TGTGCCAGCAGCTTATCCGTTCCACTTGAAGCTTTCTTT. This encodes CASSLSVPLEAFF.

Remarks on this clone: This same CDR3 is encoded by further DNA sequences in the sample. The chain links TRBV19 to TRBJ2-1, with 9 bases lining up with TRBD2. The germline V gene has CDR1 LNHDA and CDR2 SQIVND (reference sequence). The CDR3 covers 14 residues. With 3 bases clipped from V and 4 bases from J, the junction kept 1 base outside the gene matches. The CDR3 loop is CASSMTSGYNEQFF. The CDR3 DNA sequence: TGTGCCAGTAGTATGACTAGCGGTTACAATGAGCAGTTCTTC.

The rearrangement links TRBV19 to TRBJ1-4; D remains ambiguous. Germline V gene lookup returns CDR1 LNHDA and CDR2 SQIVND (reference sequence). Trimming cost V 4 bases and J 0 bases, with 12 bases left between them. This CDR3 spans 16 amino acids. The CDR3 reads CASSTDNVATNEKLFF. CDR3 nucleotide sequence: TGTGCCAGTAGTACAGACAATGTTGCAACTAATGAAAAACTGTTTTTT.

The V and J genes are TRBV19 and TRBJ2-1; D is uncertain. The germline CDR1 and CDR2 sequences are LNHDA and SQIVND (reference sequence). With 4 bases removed from V and 9 bases from J, the gap between germline ends came to 10 bases. CDR3 size: 12 residues. The CDR3 bases are TGTGCCAGTAGTAGCGATGGGTTTGAGCAGTTCTTC. It specifies CASSSDGFEQFF.

The chain carries TRBV29-1 and TRBJ2-7, with D possibly matching TRBD1 (5 bases). The V gene's germline CDR1 is SQVTM and CDR2 ANQGSEA. This CDR3 region has 14 residues. V was shortened by 0 bases and J by 7 bases, with 16 bases between the two germline ends. The CDR3 loop reads CSVEDGKGRGEQYF. DNA of the CDR3: TGCAGCGTTGAAGATGGGAAGGGGCGCGGAGAGCAGTACTTC.

This chain connects TRBV9 to TRBJ2-2; D call uncertain. The germline V and J ends were trimmed by 1 base and 3 bases, with 10 bases remaining between them. This CDR3 spans 15 amino acids. Germline values: CDR1 SGDLS, CDR2 YYNGEE. Here the CDR3 reads CASSVSGLDTGELFF. The CDR3 DNA sequence: TGTGCCAGCAGCGTATCGGGCCTCGACACCGGGGAGCTGTTTTTT.

The chain has TRBV29-1 and TRBJ2-5; D tentatively reads TRBD1 or TRBD2 (5 bases each). The ends were cut back, 0 bases at V and 0 bases at J, with 14 bases in the middle. This CDR3 comprises 16 residues. Looked up from germline, CDR1 is SQVTM and CDR2 is ANQGSEA. CDR3 sequence: CSVEDGASGDQETQYF. The DNA of the CDR3 is TGCAGCGTTGAAGATGGGGCGAGCGGCGACCAAGAGACCCAGTACTTC.

This sequence joins TRBV28 and TRBJ1-5; 10 bases align to TRBD1. This CDR3 region has 18 residues. V shed 4 bases and J 0 bases; nucleotides not matched to a gene: 9. From germline, CDR1 is MDHEN and CDR2 SYDVKM. The CDR3 here is CASSSRDRGFYSNQPQHF. The CDR3 DNA reads TGTGCCAGCAGTTCTCGGGACAGGGGCTTCTATAGCAATCAGCCCCAGCATTTT.

V and J are TRBV6-5 and TRBJ1-2; 7 bases are a match to TRBD1. This CDR3 comprises 13 residues. Germline V gives CDR1 MNHEY, CDR2 SVGAGI. V was clipped by 6 bases and J by 2 bases; unmatched bases: 3. CDR3 DNA sequence: TGTGCCAGCAGCGTGGGACAGAACTATGGCTACACCTTC. Residues: CASSVGQNYGYTF.

Notes on this clone: Other DNA sequences in this sample translate to the same CDR3. The V gene is TRBV15, the J gene TRBJ1-3, with a weak D call TRBD1 (5 bases). Per the germline V gene, CDR1 is LNHNV and CDR2 is YYDKDF (reference sequence). The ends were cut back, 0 bases at V and 2 bases at J, with 8 bases in the middle. The CDR3 is 15 amino acids. CDR3 in amino acids: CATSRDRGAGNTIYF. CDR3 nucleotides: TGTGCCACCAGCAGAGATCGGGGCGCTGGAAACACCATATATTTT. Together with reference TRBV15 and TRBJ1-3, the CDR3 gives the full variable domain: DAMVIQNPRYQVTQFGKPVTLSCSQTLNHNVMYWYQQKSSQAPKLLFHYYDKDFNNEADTPDNFQSRRPNTSFCFLDIRSPGLGDTAMYLCATSRDRGAGNTIYFGEGSWLTVV.

V is TRBV9 and J is TRBJ1-5; D gene ambiguous. V lost 3 bases and J lost 7, with 14 bases in between. From germline, CDR1 is SGDLS and CDR2 YYNGEE. The CDR3 contains 14 residues. CDR3 DNA sequence: TGTGCCAGCAGCGCCGATGGATCGTTGCAGCCCCAGCATTTT. Encoded protein: CASSADGSLQPQHF.

This rearrangement joins TRBV6-6 to TRBJ1-4; 8 nucleotides agree with TRBD1. Germline V gene sequence: CDR1 MNHNY, CDR2 SVGAGI (reference sequence). J was trimmed by 5 bases and V by 4 bases; bases with no gene match: 6. The CDR3 spans 15 residues. CDR3 region: CASSFRTGLNEKLFF. DNA for the CDR3: TGTGCCAGCAGTTTTAGGACAGGGTTGAATGAAAAACTGTTTTTT.

The rearrangement joins TRBV27 to TRBJ2-1; 7 nucleotides align to TRBD1. The CDR3 totals 14 residues. Per germline, CDR1 MNHEY and CDR2 SMNVEV (reference sequence). Unmatched junction bases numbered 4, after V lost 8 bases and J lost 0 bases. DNA for the CDR3: TGTGCCAGCTCTGACAGGGTCTCCTACAATGAGCAGTTCTTC. Residues: CASSDRVSYNEQFF.

The rearrangement uses TRBV29-1 and TRBJ2-1; D uncertain. CDR1 is SQVTM, CDR2 ANQGSEA, per germline. The CDR3 spans 13 residues. V was trimmed by 7 bases and J by 0 bases, leaving 10 bases between them. Here the CDR3 reads CSAYINSYNEQFF. CDR3 bases: TGCAGCGCCTACATCAACTCCTACAATGAGCAGTTCTTC.

V gene TRBV7-9 combines with J gene TRBJ2-3; 8 bases match TRBD2. V lost 7 bases and J lost 4; bases outside the gene matches: 7. Germline loops: CDR1 SEHNR, CDR2 FQNEAQ (reference sequence). The CDR3 has 14 residues. CDR3 nucleotide sequence: TGTGCCAGCAACGCCCGGGGGGGGCCAGATACGCAGTATTTT. Translation: CASNARGGPDTQYF.

V is TRBV27 and J is TRBJ2-1; 10 bases map to TRBD2. V lost 5 bases and J lost 7; bases outside the gene matches: 11. This CDR3 is 16 amino acids long. CDR1 and CDR2 from the germline V gene are MNHEY and SMNVEV (reference sequence). CDR3 protein: CASSALAGEVPNEQFF. CDR3 bases: TGTGCCAGCAGTGCCCTAGCGGGAGAGGTACCTAATGAGCAGTTCTTC.

The chain links TRBV11-2 to TRBJ2-7; D gene uncertain. Deletions cut 3 bases from V and 4 bases from J, with 7 bases between. CDR3 size: 12 residues. Germline-derived CDR1 and CDR2 are SGHAT and FQNNGV. The CDR3 DNA is TGTGCCAGCAGCTTCAACACTTACGAGCAGTACTTC. Its translation is CASSFNTYEQYF. The full variable domain, with the rest looked up from reference TRBV11-2 and TRBJ2-7, is EAGVAQSPRYKIIEKRQSVAFWCNPISGHATLYWYQQILGQGPKLLIQFQNNGVVDDSQLPKDRFSAERLKGVDSTLKIQPAKLEDSAVYLCASSFNTYEQYFGPGTRLTVT.